A single sample gave rise to the 13 T cell receptor beta chains below, sequenced in a study of early T cells in non-severe SARS-CoV-2 infection. One entry per CDR3 protein results from TCRdb running MiXCR on the 5' RACE reads. The data show 75,000 to 90,000 distinct CDR3 sequences, with around 9.3% seen just once and about 8.2% held by the top ten. This specimen was whole blood, taken at baseline. These TCRs come from an adult who was a healthcare worker with PCR-confirmed SARS-CoV-2 infection or an uninfected control (not recorded which).

This clonotype was counted ten times or more. CDR3 bases: TGTGCCAGCAGCATAATAGGTTCGGACTCCTACGAGCAGTACTTC. It codes for CASSIIGSDSYEQYF. The chain links TRBV7-9 to TRBJ2-7; no reliable D call. V was trimmed by 5 bases and J by 0 bases, leaving 14 bases between them. There are 15 residues in the CDR3. Germline lookup yields CDR1 SEHNR and CDR2 FQNEAQ (reference sequence).

This chain joins TRBV6-6 and TRBJ2-4; TRBD2 might be the D (5 bases). Between the trimmed V and J ends, which lost 2 bases and 8 bases, there was a span of 16 bases. This CDR3 contains 15 residues. Germline values: CDR1 MNHNY, CDR2 SVGAGI (reference sequence). This CDR3 reads CASSYIERGGYIQYF. The CDR3 DNA sequence: TGTGCCAGCAGTTACATAGAGAGAGGAGGATACATTCAGTACTTC.

V is TRBV18 and J is TRBJ2-4, with 9 positions matching TRBD1. Germline V gene lookup returns CDR1 KGHSH and CDR2 LQKENI. The V segment lost 0 bases and the J segment 6 bases; nucleotides outside the gene matches: 6. The CDR3 runs to 16 residues. CDR3 region: CASSPPYGQGPNIQYF. The CDR3 DNA reads TGTGCCAGCTCACCACCCTACGGACAGGGGCCAAACATTCAGTACTTC.

This clonotype was detected ten times or more. The chain recombines TRBV6-6 with TRBJ2-1; TRBD1 agrees at 9 bases. The CDR3 spans 14 residues. Trimming cost V 6 bases and J 5 bases; bases outside gene matches: 5. From germline, CDR1 is MNHNY and CDR2 SVGAGI (reference sequence). The CDR3 coding sequence is TGTGCCAGCAGCCCGGGACAGGGTAACAATGAGCAGTTCTTC. Amino acid sequence: CASSPGQGNNEQFF.

This clonotype was seen ten or more times. The chain couples TRBV20-1 to TRBJ1-1, with 7 bases that match TRBD1. This CDR3 region has 14 residues. CDR1 DFQATT and CDR2 SNEGSKA come from the germline V gene (reference sequence). The trim removed 5 bases at V and 6 bases at J, leaving 12 bases unmatched. CDR3 DNA: TGCAGTGCTTCTACAGGGGCGGCAATCGCTGAAGCTTTCTTT. Its protein is CSASTGAAIAEAFF.

This chain connects TRBV20-1 to TRBJ1-5, with 8 bases that match TRBD1. The CDR3 loop spans 14 amino acids. Trimming removed 3 bases from V and 7 bases from J; junction bases left unmatched: 8. CDR1 and CDR2 from the germline V gene are DFQATT and SNEGSKA (reference sequence). The CDR3 loop is CSASGQGAYQPQHF. Here the CDR3 DNA reads TGCAGTGCTAGTGGGCAGGGGGCATACCAGCCCCAGCATTTT.

For the CDR3, the DNA is TGTGCCAGCAGCTTAGGCCGGACAGCGGATCAGCCCCAGCATTTT. Translation gives CASSLGRTADQPQHF. The V and J genes are TRBV7-9 and TRBJ1-5; a weak D match, TRBD1 (6 bases). The CDR3 consists of 15 residues. Trimming removed 1 base at V and 5 bases at J, with 12 bases between. The germline CDR1 and CDR2 sequences are SEHNR and FQNEAQ (reference sequence).

The chain recombines TRBV4-1 with TRBJ2-5; the match to TRBD2 covers 7 bases. Germline CDR1 and CDR2: MGHRA and YSYEKL. V shed 4 bases and J 2 bases; nucleotides not matched to a gene: 7. The CDR3 is 15 amino acids. In DNA form, the CDR3 reads TGCGCCAGCAGCCTTACCCCTAGCGGACAAGAGACCCAGTACTTC. As protein: CASSLTPSGQETQYF.

In its sample, this clonotype was seen a few times. The gene calls are TRBV5-1 and TRBJ1-2; possible D gene TRBD1, 6 bases. Germline CDR1 and CDR2: SGHRS and YFSETQ. This CDR3 has 13 amino acids. Trimming took 5 bases from V and 0 from J, leaving 8 bases between them. CDR3 loop: CASRTGPNYGYTF. The CDR3 bases are TGCGCCAGCAGGACAGGACCTAACTATGGCTACACCTTC.

There are a few counts of this clonotype. The chain couples TRBV3-1 to TRBJ1-2; possibly TRBD1 for D (6 bases). Trimming removed 1 base from V and 9 bases from J, with 12 bases in between. The CDR3 extends over 13 amino acids. Germline V gene sequence: CDR1 LGHDT, CDR2 YNNKEL (reference sequence). The CDR3 here is CASSQVGRDSYTF. The DNA for the CDR3 is TGTGCCAGCAGCCAAGTGGGAAGGGACAGCTACACCTTC.

V gene TRBV20-1 combines with J gene TRBJ2-7; 7 bases are a match to TRBD1. The CDR3 is made up of 14 amino acids. The V and J ends lost 6 bases and 1 base, in that order; junction bases with no gene match: 9. Looked up from germline, CDR1 is DFQATT and CDR2 is SNEGSKA (reference sequence). CDR3 region: CSAIRQGRSYEQYF. Written as DNA, the CDR3 is TGCAGTGCCATAAGACAGGGACGGTCCTACGAGCAGTACTTC.

The V and J genes are TRBV18 and TRBJ2-7, with D possibly being TRBD1 (6 bases). Germline-derived CDR1 and CDR2 are KGHSH and LQKENI. CDR3 length equals 14 residues. V was cut by 3 bases and J by 4 bases, with 13 bases left in between. CDR3 in amino acids: CASSPTGRTYEQYF. The DNA of the CDR3 is TGTGCCAGCTCACCGACAGGAAGGACATACGAGCAGTACTTC. Variable domain in full (rest from reference TRBV18 and TRBJ2-7): NAGVMQNPRHLVRRRGQEARLRCSPMKGHSHVYWYRQLPEEGLKFMVYLQKENIIDESGMPKERFSAEFPKEGPSILRIQQVVRGDSAAYFCASSPTGRTYEQYFGPGTRLTVT.

This clonotype was counted at least ten times. The chain links TRBV7-6 to TRBJ2-1; perhaps TRBD1 as D (5 bases). Trimming removed 8 bases from V and 6 bases from J, with 14 bases in between. Germline V CDR1 and CDR2: SGHVS, FNYEAQ. The CDR3 is 13 amino acids. CDR3 bases: TGTGCCAGCGGAATGAATAGGGGCAATGAGCAGTTCTTC. Amino acids: CASGMNRGNEQFF.